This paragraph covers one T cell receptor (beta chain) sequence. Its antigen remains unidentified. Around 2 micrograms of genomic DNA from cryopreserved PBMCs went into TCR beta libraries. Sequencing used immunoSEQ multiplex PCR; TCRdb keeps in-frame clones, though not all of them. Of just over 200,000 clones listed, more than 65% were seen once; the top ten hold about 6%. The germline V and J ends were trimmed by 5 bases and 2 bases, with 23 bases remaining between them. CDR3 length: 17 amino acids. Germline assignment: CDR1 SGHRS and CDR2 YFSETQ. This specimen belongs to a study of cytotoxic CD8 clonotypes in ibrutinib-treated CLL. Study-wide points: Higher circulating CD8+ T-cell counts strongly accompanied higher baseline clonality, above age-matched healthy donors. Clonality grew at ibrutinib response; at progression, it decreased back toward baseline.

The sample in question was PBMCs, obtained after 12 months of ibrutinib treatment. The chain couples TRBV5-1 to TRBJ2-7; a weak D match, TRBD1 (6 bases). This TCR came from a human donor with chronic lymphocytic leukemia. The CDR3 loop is CASSSLSSPRGAYEQYF. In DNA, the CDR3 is TGCGCCAGCAGTTCGCTTTCGTCGCCCAGGGGCGCCTACGAGCAGTACTTC. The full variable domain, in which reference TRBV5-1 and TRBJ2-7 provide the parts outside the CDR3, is KAGVTQTPRYLIKTRGQQVTLSCSPISGHRSVSWYQQTPGQGLQFLFEYFSETQRNKGNFPGRFSGRQFSNSRSEMNVSTLELGDSALYLCASSSLSSPRGAYEQYFGPGTRLTVT.